This T cell receptor (beta chain) came from a study of OX40 agonist ivuxolimab in advanced cancers. Whole-study context: The treatment was a fully human IgG2 OX40 agonist, ivuxolimab.

Of note for this clone: The antigen is undetermined.

Measured with immunoSEQ multiplex PCR; TCRdb has only the in-frame clones, and not every one. Of about 88,000 clones in the sample, approximately 85% are singletons; the top ten hold roughly 0.22%. Study-level findings and limits: Among some nonresponders, normalized T-cell clonal expansion was also low. Partial responders at 0.1-3.0 mg/kg had among the lowest clonal expansion.

The receptor comes from an adult with an advanced solid tumor such as melanoma, head and neck, liver or kidney cancer. This specimen was CD4+ or CD8+ T cells sorted from blood, taken in a trial of the OX40 agonist ivuxolimab.

CDR3 sequence (DNA): TGCGCCAGCAGCCAACTAGGCAGGGAAGCCAAAAACATTCAGTACTTC. Protein sequence: CASSQLGREAKNIQYF. The rearrangement links TRBV4-1 to TRBJ2-4; D perhaps matches TRBD1 (5 bases). In germline, CDR1 is MGHRA, CDR2 YSYEKL. This CDR3 comprises 16 residues. The V and J ends lost 2 bases and 0 bases respectively, with 11 bases between them.